The subject of this entry is one TCR beta chain. Its antigen remains unidentified. Building of the TCR beta libraries involved iRepertoire HTBI primers and Arm-PCR of CDR3 regions. TCRdb used MiXCR to reprocess the multiplex PCR reads, holding one entry per CDR3 protein. Of 390,000 or so distinct CDR3 sequences listed, approximately 25% are singletons. The data are from a study of regulatory T cells in long-lasting Graves disease. Study-wide results and caveats: Relative to new patients (roughly 970), persistent patients exhibited greater sharing of public clonotypes (around 2,500). Study of thyroid tissue was not done, with only peripheral blood studied. Persistent disease preferred TRBV28, TRBJ1-2 and TRBJ2-5. A reduction in accuracy may have resulted from the small sample size.

The V end lost 6 bases, the J end lost 3 bases, and 8 bases lay between the germline ends. CDR1 and CDR2 from the germline V gene are MNHNS and SASEGT. This CDR3 spans 13 amino acids. Regarding time point: persistent/refractory GD, antithyroid drugs over 5 years with positive TRAb. Generation of the TCR library employed RNA extracted from PBMCs. Sequenced material: peripheral blood mononuclear cells (PBMCs), taken when the disease was refractory, from a patient treated with antithyroid drugs. The V gene is TRBV6-1, the J gene TRBJ2-2; no clear D. The source of this sequence is a woman in her forties with Graves disease. The CDR3: CASSQPYTGELFF. In DNA form, the CDR3 reads TGTGCCAGCAGCCAACCGTACACCGGGGAGCTGTTTTTT.